The source of this T cell receptor beta chain is a study of cytotoxic CD8 clonotypes in ibrutinib-treated CLL. Study-wide context: Partial responses numbered around 24 and complete responses 2; after a median about 62 months, around 14 stayed remitted and around 12 progressed.

Produced via immunoSEQ multiplex PCR; TCRdb's table is partial and in-frame only. Of 40,000 to 50,000 clones listed, 50% to 65% are singletons. Germline CDR1 is LNHNV and CDR2 is YYDKDF (reference sequence). With V trimmed by 0 bases and J by 4 bases, 10 bases remained unmatched. CDR3 length: 18 residues. The V call is TRBV15, the J call TRBJ1-5; 9 bases fit TRBD1. The sample was PBMCs, taken after 24 months of ibrutinib treatment. This receptor was obtained from a human donor with chronic lymphocytic leukemia. The CDR3 DNA reads TGTGCCACCAGCAGAGATTCAAACACTGGGACAGGGAATCAGCCCCAGCATTTT. Protein product: CATSRDSNTGTGNQPQHF.